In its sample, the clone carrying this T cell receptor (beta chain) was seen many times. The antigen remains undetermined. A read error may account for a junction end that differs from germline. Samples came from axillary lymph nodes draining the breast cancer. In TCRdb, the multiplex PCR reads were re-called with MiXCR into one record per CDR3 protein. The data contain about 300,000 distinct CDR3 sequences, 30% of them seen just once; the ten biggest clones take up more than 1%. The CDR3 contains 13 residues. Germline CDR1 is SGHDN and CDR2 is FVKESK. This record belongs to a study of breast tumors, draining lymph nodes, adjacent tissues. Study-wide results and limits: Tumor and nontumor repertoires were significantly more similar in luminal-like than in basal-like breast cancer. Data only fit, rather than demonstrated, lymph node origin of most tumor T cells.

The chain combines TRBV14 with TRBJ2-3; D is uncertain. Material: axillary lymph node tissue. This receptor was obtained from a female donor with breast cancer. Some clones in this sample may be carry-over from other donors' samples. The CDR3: CASSQAGSDTQYF. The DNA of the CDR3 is TGTGCCAGCAGTCAAGCCGGTTCAGATACGCAGTATTTT.